This T cell receptor beta chain derives from a study of blood T cell repertoires in COVID-19. Measured with immunoSEQ multiplex PCR; TCRdb has only the in-frame clones, and not every one. The table shows 250,000 to 300,000 clones, with 80% to 90% occurring only once. The specimen sequenced was peripheral blood. The TCR was taken from a woman in her thirties or forties who had recovered from COVID-19.

The CDR3 reads CAWSVTTGDWSNQPQHF. For the CDR3, the DNA is TGTGCCTGGAGTGTAACGACAGGGGACTGGAGCAATCAGCCCCAGCATTTT. This sequence joins TRBV30 and TRBJ1-5, with 8 bases matching TRBD1. V lost 0 bases and J lost 1; bases outside the gene matches: 8. The length of the CDR3 is 17 residues. Germline lookup yields CDR1 GTSNPN and CDR2 SVGIG (reference sequence).